The T cell receptor (beta chain) under discussion was sequenced for a study of T cell repertoires in cytomegalovirus infection. About the research overall: Both a matching HLA type and CMV infection were indicated by public TCR beta signatures.

The V and J ends lost 2 bases and 6 bases respectively, with 15 bases between them. From germline, CDR1 is SGHKS and CDR2 YYEKEE (reference sequence). CDR3 size: 14 residues. Only a few counts were recorded for this clonotype. Its antigen is unidentified. The study's findings and limits: HLA-C-restricted CMV clonotypes gave the most frequent clonotype in two of eight donors. Summed frequency of shared TCR beta families picked out CMV carriers who also had the relevant HLA.

TCRdb redid the calling of the reads with MiXCR, one entry per CDR3 protein. The table has around 170,000 distinct CDR3 sequences, under 20% seen once; the top ten hold around 20%. The J gene is TRBJ2-7, the V gene TRBV5-5; TRBD2 might be the D (5 bases). The sequenced sample was CD8+ T cells from PBMCs. This receptor was obtained from a human donor in good health (CMV status not recorded). Some clones in this sample may be carry-over from other donors' samples. This chain's CDR3 is CASSLLGEGGEQYF. CDR3 DNA: TGTGCCAGCAGCTTACTTGGAGAGGGCGGCGAGCAGTACTTC.